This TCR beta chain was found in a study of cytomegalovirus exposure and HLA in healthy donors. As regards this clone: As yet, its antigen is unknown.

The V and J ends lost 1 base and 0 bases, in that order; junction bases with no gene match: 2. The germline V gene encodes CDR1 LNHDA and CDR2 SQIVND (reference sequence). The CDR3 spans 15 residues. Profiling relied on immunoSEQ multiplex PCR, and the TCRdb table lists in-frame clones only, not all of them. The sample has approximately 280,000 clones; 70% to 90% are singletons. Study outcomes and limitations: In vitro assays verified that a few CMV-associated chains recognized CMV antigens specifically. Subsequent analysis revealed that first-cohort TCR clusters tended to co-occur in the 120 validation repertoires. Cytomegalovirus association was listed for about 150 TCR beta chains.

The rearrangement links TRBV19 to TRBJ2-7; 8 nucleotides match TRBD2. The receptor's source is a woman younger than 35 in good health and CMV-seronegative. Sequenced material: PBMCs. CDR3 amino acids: CASSIGGGSSYEQYF. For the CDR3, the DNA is TGTGCCAGTAGTATAGGCGGGGGGAGCTCCTACGAGCAGTACTTC.